The 27 T cell receptor beta chains in this list originate from one sample, sequenced in a study of regulatory T cells in long-lasting Graves disease. The time point was: newly diagnosed GD, antithyroid drugs for less than 3 months. With RNA extracted from PBMCs as input, the TCR library was made. Arm-PCR of CDR3 regions with iRepertoire HTBI primers generated TCR beta libraries. Each CDR3 protein gets one entry after TCRdb re-called the multiplex PCR reads with MiXCR. The table lists approximately 400,000 distinct CDR3 sequences, 15% of them singletons, with around 7.6% in the top ten. Another study also made use of these data, one on T cells in Graves' hyperthyroidism and ophthalmopathy.

Sequencing used peripheral blood mononuclear cells (PBMCs), obtained at new diagnosis, from a patient treated with antithyroid drugs. The receptors were gathered from a woman aged 40 to 50 with Graves disease.

There are a few counts of this clonotype. The chain recombines TRBV10-2 with TRBJ1-5; no clear D gene. CDR1 and CDR2 from the germline V gene are WSHSY and SAAADI. Trimming took 6 bases from V and 0 from J, leaving 6 bases between them. CDR3 length equals 13 residues. The CDR3 DNA sequence: TGCGCCAGCAGACCCTATAGCAATCAGCCCCAGCATTTT. It specifies CASRPYSNQPQHF.

This clonotype was recorded a few times. The junction departs from the called germline gene at one end, perhaps through a read error. This rearrangement joins TRBV20-1 to TRBJ2-1, with TRBD1 matching 8 bases. Germline V gives CDR1 DFQATT, CDR2 SNEGSKA (reference sequence). The CDR3 sequence is 15 residues long. The CDR3 DNA reads TGCAGTGCTAGAGGTTCGGCCTCTGCGACAGGGGAGCGGTTCTTC. It translates to CSARGSASATGERFF.

The table lists this clonotype with many counts. The chain uses TRBV6-2 or TRBV6-3 and TRBJ2-5; D not resolved. This CDR3 spans 13 amino acids. The germline V gene encodes CDR1 MNHEY and CDR2 SVGEGT. The V and J ends lost 2 bases and 1 base respectively, with 5 bases between them. CDR3 sequence reads: CASSYRVQETQYF. CDR3 sequence (DNA): TGTGCCAGCAGTTACAGGGTCCAAGAGACCCAGTACTTC.

This clonotype was seen repeatedly, ten times or more. The chain recombines TRBV25-1 with TRBJ1-3, with a weak D call TRBD1 (5 bases). Germline V gene sequence: CDR1 MGHDK, CDR2 SYGVNS. The ends were cut back, 8 bases at V and 0 bases at J, with 11 bases in the middle. The CDR3 totals 14 residues. The CDR3 DNA reads TGTGCCAGCCAGGGCCCGGACTCTGGAAACACCATATATTTT. It encodes CASQGPDSGNTIYF.

This clonotype was seen repeatedly, ten times or more. This chain joins TRBV4-2 and TRBJ1-1; 10 bases are a match to TRBD1. J gave up 5 bases and V 2 bases, and 8 bases lay outside the gene matches. Germline values: CDR1 LGHNA, CDR2 YNFKEQ. There are 16 residues in the CDR3. As DNA, the CDR3 is TGTGCCAGCAGCCAACACTCGGGACAGGGGAATACTGAAGCTTTCTTT. Its translation: CASSQHSGQGNTEAFF.

The chain combines TRBV6-1 with TRBJ1-6; TRBD1 is a possible D gene (5 bases). The CDR3 loop spans 14 amino acids. V gave up 7 bases and J gave up 7 bases, with 14 bases separating them. The germline CDR1 and CDR2 sequences are MNHNS and SASEGT. CDR3 sequence reads: CASTKGSPNSPLHF. The CDR3, as DNA: TGTGCCAGCACCAAGGGGTCTCCAAATTCACCCCTCCACTTT.

This clonotype was seen at least ten times. The chain is built from TRBV6-5 and TRBJ2-7; 12 positions agree with TRBD2. Germline V lookup: CDR1 MNHEY, CDR2 SVGAGI. V dropped 3 bases and J dropped 3; count of bases not matched to a gene: 3. The CDR3 is 15 amino acids. The CDR3 spells CASSYSTSGSYEQYF. As DNA, the CDR3 is TGTGCCAGCAGTTATTCGACTAGCGGGAGCTACGAGCAGTACTTC.

This clonotype was recorded a few times. The CDR3: CASSVRLLADTQYF. As DNA, the CDR3 is TGTGCCAGCAGCGTACGGCTCCTAGCCGATACGCAGTATTTT. This chain links TRBV11-2 with TRBJ2-3; the D gene is possibly TRBD2 (5 bases). Per the germline V gene, CDR1 is SGHAT and CDR2 is FQNNGV. The CDR3 extends over 14 amino acids. V dropped 5 bases and J dropped 6 bases, with 15 bases sitting between them.

This clonotype was detected a few times. The chain is built from TRBV7-9 and TRBJ2-3; TRBD1 matches at 7 bases. Germline V CDR1 and CDR2: SEHNR, FQNEAQ (reference sequence). CDR3 size: 16 residues. V shed 5 bases and J 2 bases; nucleotides not matched to a gene: 10. The CDR3 reads CASSRQGRGNTDTQYF. DNA for the CDR3: TGTGCCAGCAGCCGACAGGGCAGGGGAAACACAGATACGCAGTATTTT.

This clonotype was observed a few times. The gene calls are TRBV3-1 and TRBJ2-1; the D call may be TRBD1 or TRBD2 (6 bases each). Trimming took 10 bases from V and 10 from J, leaving 20 bases between them. CDR1 LGHDT and CDR2 YNNKEL come from the germline V gene (reference sequence). This CDR3 is built from 13 residues. CDR3 nucleotides: TGTGCCATCCGCGGATCCCTAGGGGGGGAGCAGTTCTTC. Protein: CAIRGSLGGEQFF.

The chain is built from TRBV19 and TRBJ2-5; D not certain. CDR1 and CDR2 (germline): LNHDA, SQIVND (reference sequence). Trimming removed 3 bases at V and 5 bases at J, with 7 bases between. CDR3 length: 12 residues. In DNA, the CDR3 is TGTGCCAGTAGTATGAGCGCCGAGACCCAGTACTTC. Translated, it gives CASSMSAETQYF.

The chain has TRBV29-1 and TRBJ1-2, with D unresolved. Germline V gives CDR1 SQVTM, CDR2 ANQGSEA. Trimming took 0 bases from V and 2 from J, leaving 7 bases between them. The CDR3 length is 13 residues. CDR3: CSVEDTANYGYTF. The CDR3 DNA reads TGCAGCGTTGAAGATACAGCAAACTATGGCTACACCTTC.

The chain employs TRBV6-1 and TRBJ2-7; 8 bases align to TRBD2. The CDR3 has 17 amino acids. V lost 6 bases to trimming and J lost 4 bases; unmatched junction nucleotides: 17. Germline V gene data show CDR1 as MNHNS and CDR2 as SASEGT. CDR3 protein: CASSGSGGSGAGYEQYF. CDR3 sequence (DNA): TGTGCCAGCAGCGGGAGCGGGGGAAGCGGAGCCGGTTACGAGCAGTACTTC.

This chain links TRBV5-1 with TRBJ1-1; D gene unclear. The CDR3 covers 13 residues. Germline V gives CDR1 SGHRS, CDR2 YFSETQ. Trimming pared 3 bases from V and 0 bases from J, leaving 6 bases between. CDR3 nucleotide sequence: TGCGCCAGCAGCTGGAATTTGAACACTGAAGCTTTCTTT. This sequence encodes CASSWNLNTEAFF.

Remarks on this clonotype: A much more abundant neighbour one base away suggests this may be a read error. The chain employs TRBV28 and TRBJ2-5; 7 bases fit TRBD2. CDR1 is MDHEN, CDR2 SYDVKM, per germline. This CDR3 comprises 16 residues. In DNA, the CDR3 is TGTGCCAGCAGTTTAATCCAGCTAGCGGCGAGAGAGAGCCAGTACTTC. This codes for CASSLIQLAARESQYF.

Many counts were recorded for this clonotype. This sequence joins TRBV7-8 and TRBJ2-2; no clear D gene. This CDR3 region has 12 residues. Germline CDR1 is SGHVS and CDR2 is FQNEAQ. The V end was cut by 11 bases, the J end by 3 bases, with 10 bases between. The CDR3 bases are TGTGCCTTTCGGGTGGACACCGGGGAGCTGTTTTTT. Its translation is CAFRVDTGELFF.

A remark on this clonotype: A clone one base away is much larger, so this may be a read error. No conserved phenylalanine or tryptophan is present at the end of the CDR3, so a read error is the likely explanation. The CDR3: CASSKSEGATEAFL. CDR3 coding DNA: TGTGCCAGCAGTAAAAGCGAGGGGGCCACTGAAGCTTTCCTT. This chain links TRBV2 with TRBJ1-1; TRBD1 aligns across 7 bases. Germline values: CDR1 SNHLY, CDR2 FYNNEI. V shed 5 bases, J shed 4 bases, and the junction held 7 bases outside the gene matches. The CDR3 loop spans 14 amino acids.

This clonotype has a count of ten or more. The V gene is TRBV2, the J gene TRBJ2-3; TRBD2 is a possible D gene (6 bases). With 4 bases removed from V and 0 bases from J, the gap between germline ends came to 14 bases. Germline loops: CDR1 SNHLY, CDR2 FYNNEI. This CDR3 has 16 amino acids. The CDR3: CASSVAGTGSTDTQYF. The CDR3 DNA is TGTGCCAGCAGTGTCGCCGGGACTGGAAGCACAGATACGCAGTATTTT.

The sample holds a few counts of this clonotype. V and J are TRBV7-9 and TRBJ2-7; 9 bases align to TRBD1. The CDR3 is made up of 15 amino acids. Losses at the gene ends were 5 bases for V and 3 bases for J; bases not matched to a gene: 8. Per germline, CDR1 SEHNR and CDR2 FQNEAQ (reference sequence). CDR3 protein: CASSPRDRDLYEQYF. CDR3 DNA: TGTGCCAGCAGCCCCCGGGACAGGGATCTCTACGAGCAGTACTTC.

This clonotype has at least ten counts. The chain employs TRBV6-1 and TRBJ2-1; the D gene is possibly TRBD2 (5 bases). The CDR3 runs 15 residues. Trimming pared 4 bases from V and 8 bases from J, leaving 18 bases between. Germline values: CDR1 MNHNS, CDR2 SASEGT. The CDR3 sequence is CASSGRQRLIDEQFF. For the CDR3, the DNA is TGTGCCAGCAGTGGTCGACAAAGACTAATCGATGAGCAGTTCTTC.

This clonotype appeared many times. The chain is built from TRBV7-2 and TRBJ2-6, with D hard to call. V lost 0 bases and J lost 0, with 3 bases in between. Germline V gives CDR1 SGHTA, CDR2 FQGNSA. The CDR3 loop spans 15 amino acids. The CDR3: CASSLASSGANVLTF. The CDR3 nucleotides read TGTGCCAGCAGCTTAGCCTCCTCTGGGGCCAACGTCCTGACTTTC.

This clonotype was counted ten times or more. V is TRBV28 and J is TRBJ2-5, with no clear D. In germline, CDR1 is MDHEN, CDR2 SYDVKM. The V end lost 6 bases, the J end lost 2 bases, and 16 bases lay between the germline ends. The CDR3 covers 15 residues. CDR3 protein: CASRAFSAEQETQYF. DNA for the CDR3: TGTGCCAGCAGGGCCTTCTCGGCGGAGCAAGAGACCCAGTACTTC.

This clonotype was counted between two and nine times. The genes are TRBV15 and TRBJ1-1; D may be TRBD1 (5 bases). The V and J ends lost 5 bases and 4 bases respectively, with 14 bases between them. Germline CDR1 reads LNHNV; CDR2 reads YYDKDF (reference sequence). This CDR3 spans 14 amino acids. CDR3 in amino acids: CATSREGSSTEAFF. The CDR3 DNA sequence: TGTGCCACCAGCCGCGAGGGGAGTAGCACTGAAGCTTTCTTT.

This sequence joins TRBV3-1 and TRBJ1-3; D not certain. The CDR3 consists of 15 residues. V was trimmed by 0 bases and J by 4 bases, leaving 10 bases between them. From germline, CDR1 is LGHDT and CDR2 YNNKEL (reference sequence). The CDR3: CASSQDFVGGNTIYF. The CDR3 nucleotides are TGTGCCAGCAGCCAAGATTTCGTAGGAGGAAACACCATATATTTT.

This clonotype was seen repeatedly, ten times or more. The chain has TRBV6-2 or TRBV6-3 and TRBJ2-3, with D tentatively TRBD1 or TRBD2 (6 bases each). This CDR3 is 15 amino acids long. The ends were cut back, 5 bases at V and 1 base at J, with 13 bases in the middle. Germline CDR1 is MNHEY and CDR2 is SVGEGT. CDR3: CASSENRGRTDTQYF. In DNA, the CDR3 is TGTGCCAGCAGTGAAAACCGGGGGCGCACAGATACGCAGTATTTT.

This clonotype was seen many times. The rearrangement links TRBV12-3 or TRBV12-4 to TRBJ2-7, with D perhaps matching TRBD1 or TRBD2 (5 bases each). Trimming shortened V by 2 bases and J by 6 bases, and 14 bases separated the two germline ends. The CDR3 runs to 14 residues. CDR3 residues: CASSLIRPGGEQYF. The CDR3 region has the DNA TGTGCCAGCAGTTTAATCCGGCCTGGGGGCGAGCAGTACTTC.

Remarks on this clonotype: A far bigger clonotype differs at one base, so this is likely a read error. The CDR3 DNA reads as TGTGCCAGCAGTGGGGCACTAGCGGGAGGAGAGACCCAGTACTTC. This translates into CASSGALAGGETQYF. The chain combines TRBV6-1 with TRBJ2-5, with 12 bases aligning to TRBD2. From germline, CDR1 is MNHNS and CDR2 SASEGT. With 4 bases clipped from V and 4 bases from J, the junction kept 4 bases outside the gene matches. The CDR3 is 15 residues long.